A selection of T cell receptor beta chains follows, all from one sample in a study of cytomegalovirus exposure and HLA in healthy donors. Profiled with immunoSEQ multiplex PCR; TCRdb holds only in-frame clones, not every one. The sample lists under 200,000 clones, around 77% occurring once. Sequenced sample: PBMCs. The receptor set was obtained from a man in his fifties or sixties in good health and CMV-seronegative. Both conserved end residues are part of each CDR3. D genes are given only for firm matches. Part of the rows lack a size; the others show once, few, many or a class for expanded clones.

clone_size: once; cdr3_length: 16; v_call: TRBV5-4; d_call: .; j_call: TRBJ2-7; cdr3_nt: TGTGCCAGCAGCTTGGTATCAGGGCAGGGGAACTACGAGCAGTACTTC; cdr3_aa: CASSLVSGQGNYEQYF
clone_size: .; cdr3_length: 15; v_call: TRBV5-1; d_call: .; j_call: TRBJ1-5; cdr3_nt: TGCGCCAGCAGCCCTGGGGATGGTTACGGGGGGCCCCAGCATTTT; cdr3_aa: CASSPGDGYGGPQHF
clone_size: .; cdr3_length: 14; v_call: TRBV15; d_call: .; j_call: TRBJ1-1; cdr3_nt: TGTGCCACCAGCAGAGGGACAGCCGACACTGAAGCTTTCTTT; cdr3_aa: CATSRGTADTEAFF
clone_size: .; cdr3_length: 12; v_call: TRBV6-1; d_call: .; j_call: TRBJ1-1; cdr3_nt: TGTGCCAGCAGGCAGGGACTGGGGCGGGCTTTCTTT; cdr3_aa: CASRQGLGRAFF
clone_size: .; cdr3_length: 15; v_call: TRBV13; d_call: TRBD1; j_call: TRBJ1-5; cdr3_nt: TGTGCCAGCAGCTTGGGGACAGGGTACGGTCAGCCCCAGCATTTT; cdr3_aa: CASSLGTGYGQPQHF
clone_size: .; cdr3_length: 14; v_call: TRBV6-5; d_call: .; j_call: TRBJ1-1; cdr3_nt: TGTGCCAGCAGTTCATTAGACAGGAACACTGAAGCTTTCTTT; cdr3_aa: CASSSLDRNTEAFF
clone_size: .; cdr3_length: 15; v_call: TRBV19; d_call: .; j_call: TRBJ2-7; cdr3_nt: TGTGCCAGTAGTATCGCCCCCACAGGGTTATACGAGCAGTACTTC; cdr3_aa: CASSIAPTGLYEQYF
clone_size: .; cdr3_length: 14; v_call: TRBV5-5; d_call: TRBD1; j_call: TRBJ1-4; cdr3_nt: TGTGCCAGCAGCCAAGGGACAGGAGATGAAAAACTGTTTTTT; cdr3_aa: CASSQGTGDEKLFF
clone_size: few; cdr3_length: 13; v_call: TRBV6-1; d_call: TRBD1; j_call: TRBJ2-7; cdr3_nt: TGTGCCAGCACACAGGGGGCTTTTGGCGAGCAGTACTTC; cdr3_aa: CASTQGAFGEQYF
clone_size: few; cdr3_length: 14; v_call: TRBV6-4; d_call: .; j_call: TRBJ2-2; cdr3_nt: TGTGCCAGCAGTGAACTAGGGGGAACCGGGGAGCTGTTTTTT; cdr3_aa: CASSELGGTGELFF
clone_size: few; cdr3_length: 14; v_call: TRBV18; d_call: .; j_call: TRBJ1-1; cdr3_nt: TGTGCCAGCTCACGAGAGTCGGCGGACACTGAAGCTTTCTTT; cdr3_aa: CASSRESADTEAFF
clone_size: .; cdr3_length: 13; v_call: TRBV19; d_call: .; j_call: TRBJ2-1; cdr3_nt: TGTGCCAGTAGGACTGTTGGGGGCCGGTCGCAGTTCTTC; cdr3_aa: CASRTVGGRSQFF
clone_size: .; cdr3_length: 14; v_call: TRBV6-1; d_call: TRBD1; j_call: TRBJ2-7; cdr3_nt: TGTGCCAGCAGATTTGACAGGGTCATCAACGAGCAGTACTTC; cdr3_aa: CASRFDRVINEQYF
clone_size: once; cdr3_length: 16; v_call: TRBV28; d_call: .; j_call: TRBJ1-3; cdr3_nt: TGTGCCAGCAGCCTAGCTGGGGTTGTTACTGGAAACACCATATATTTT; cdr3_aa: CASSLAGVVTGNTIYF
clone_size: .; cdr3_length: 14; v_call: TRBV9; d_call: .; j_call: TRBJ2-7; cdr3_nt: TGTGCCAGCAGCGTATGGGACACGGGGTCGGAGCAGTACTTC; cdr3_aa: CASSVWDTGSEQYF
clone_size: .; cdr3_length: 14; v_call: TRBV7-9; d_call: .; j_call: TRBJ2-5; cdr3_nt: TGTGCCAGCAGCGCCGGTGGCCCCTACGAGGAGCAGTACTTC; cdr3_aa: CASSAGGPYEEQYF
clone_size: .; cdr3_length: 14; v_call: TRBV11-3; d_call: .; j_call: TRBJ1-1; cdr3_nt: TGTGCCAGCAGCTTAGATTCGACAGGCTCTGAAGCTTTCTTT; cdr3_aa: CASSLDSTGSEAFF
clone_size: .; cdr3_length: 18; v_call: TRBV5-4; d_call: .; j_call: TRBJ1-1; cdr3_nt: TGTGCCAGCAGCTTGGGGTTTGCGGGGGGCGAGATGAACACTGAAGCTTTCTTT; cdr3_aa: CASSLGFAGGEMNTEAFF
clone_size: .; cdr3_length: 16; v_call: TRBV10-1; d_call: TRBD2; j_call: TRBJ2-1; cdr3_nt: TGCGCCAGCAGTGAGTCGAAGCGGGGGGGCTATAACGAGCAGTTCTTC; cdr3_aa: CASSESKRGGYNEQFF
clone_size: .; cdr3_length: 15; v_call: TRBV5-4; d_call: .; j_call: TRBJ2-4; cdr3_nt: TGTGCCAGCAGCCTCACAGGGCCAGCCAAAAACATTCAGTACTTC; cdr3_aa: CASSLTGPAKNIQYF
clone_size: .; cdr3_length: 18; v_call: TRBV4-2; d_call: TRBD2; j_call: TRBJ2-3; cdr3_nt: TGTGCCAGCAGCCGCTCTCCTACTAGCGGGAGTGGCACAGATACGCAGTATTTT; cdr3_aa: CASSRSPTSGSGTDTQYF
clone_size: once; cdr3_length: 13; v_call: TRBV2; d_call: .; j_call: TRBJ2-2; cdr3_nt: TGTGCCAGCAGTGAGGAGTTCACCGGGGAGCTGTTTTTT; cdr3_aa: CASSEEFTGELFF
clone_size: .; cdr3_length: 12; v_call: TRBV6-6; d_call: TRBD1; j_call: TRBJ1-1; cdr3_nt: TGTGCCAGCCGCCCGGGACAGCGAGAAGCTTTCTTT; cdr3_aa: CASRPGQREAFF
clone_size: .; cdr3_length: 15; v_call: TRBV19; d_call: .; j_call: TRBJ1-1; cdr3_nt: TGTGCCAGTAGTATGTCACAGGCGGCTTCGACTGAAGCTTTCTTT; cdr3_aa: CASSMSQAASTEAFF
clone_size: few; cdr3_length: 15; v_call: TRBV2; d_call: .; j_call: TRBJ1-6; cdr3_nt: TGTGCCAGCAGTGAAACGGGCAGCGGCAATTCACCCCTCCACTTT; cdr3_aa: CASSETGSGNSPLHF
clone_size: .; cdr3_length: 12; v_call: TRBV27; d_call: .; j_call: TRBJ1-2; cdr3_nt: TGTGCCAGCAGAAGGGAGGACTATGGCTACACCTTC; cdr3_aa: CASRREDYGYTF
clone_size: .; cdr3_length: 13; v_call: TRBV5-6; d_call: .; j_call: TRBJ2-5; cdr3_nt: TGTGCCAGCAGTCAGGATTCGCAAGAGACCCAGTACTTC; cdr3_aa: CASSQDSQETQYF
clone_size: few; cdr3_length: 15; v_call: TRBV27; d_call: .; j_call: TRBJ2-1; cdr3_nt: TGTGCCAGCAGTTTTACTAACCTTAATTACAATGAGCAGTTCTTC; cdr3_aa: CASSFTNLNYNEQFF
clone_size: .; cdr3_length: 14; v_call: TRBV19; d_call: .; j_call: TRBJ1-5; cdr3_nt: TGTGCCAGCGGTGACAGTAGGGTTGGTCAGCCCCAGCATTTT; cdr3_aa: CASGDSRVGQPQHF
clone_size: .; cdr3_length: 16; v_call: TRBV12-1; d_call: .; j_call: TRBJ2-7; cdr3_nt: TGTGCCAGCAGCGACCCAGGGGGTGGACGGTCAGACGAGCAGTACTTC; cdr3_aa: CASSDPGGGRSDEQYF
clone_size: few; cdr3_length: 14; v_call: TRBV7-8; d_call: TRBD1; j_call: TRBJ2-7; cdr3_nt: TGTGCCAGCAGCGGGGACAGGGGGCATTACGAGCAGTACTTC; cdr3_aa: CASSGDRGHYEQYF
clone_size: .; cdr3_length: 17; v_call: TRBV21-1; d_call: .; j_call: TRBJ1-2; cdr3_nt: TGTGCCAGCAGCCGAATCGGGACAGCCGAGGGGCGCTATGGCTACACCTTC; cdr3_aa: CASSRIGTAEGRYGYTF
clone_size: .; cdr3_length: 16; v_call: TRBV19; d_call: .; j_call: TRBJ2-7; cdr3_nt: TGTGCCAGTAGTATGGAGTTGGTGAGAGACTCCTACGAGCAGTACTTC; cdr3_aa: CASSMELVRDSYEQYF
clone_size: .; cdr3_length: 15; v_call: TRBV27; d_call: .; j_call: TRBJ2-3; cdr3_nt: TGTGCCCTCACCAGTGGGAGGTTCCCTGGGGATACGCAGTATTTT; cdr3_aa: CALTSGRFPGDTQYF
clone_size: .; cdr3_length: 14; v_call: TRBV29-1; d_call: TRBD1; j_call: TRBJ1-2; cdr3_nt: TGCAGCGTTGAAATACAGGGGGCTCCGTATGGCTACACCTTC; cdr3_aa: CSVEIQGAPYGYTF
clone_size: .; cdr3_length: 15; v_call: TRBV7-8; d_call: TRBD2; j_call: TRBJ2-7; cdr3_nt: TGTGCCAGCAGCTACCTAGCGGGGCCATCCTACGAGCAGTACTTC; cdr3_aa: CASSYLAGPSYEQYF
clone_size: .; cdr3_length: 13; v_call: TRBV10-3; d_call: .; j_call: TRBJ2-1; cdr3_nt: TGTGCCATCAGTGGGGACATGAACAATGAGCAGTTCTTC; cdr3_aa: CAISGDMNNEQFF
clone_size: .; cdr3_length: 16; v_call: TRBV6-1; d_call: .; j_call: TRBJ2-7; cdr3_nt: TGTGCCAGCAGTGAAATGTCGGAGGAGCTTCGGGACGAGCAGTACTTC; cdr3_aa: CASSEMSEELRDEQYF
clone_size: .; cdr3_length: 17; v_call: TRBV5-1; d_call: .; j_call: TRBJ2-1; cdr3_nt: TGCGCCAGCAGCTCCGGACTGATTCGTGGGCCGAACAATGAGCAGTTCTTC; cdr3_aa: CASSSGLIRGPNNEQFF
clone_size: .; cdr3_length: 15; v_call: TRBV5-1; d_call: TRBD1; j_call: TRBJ2-1; cdr3_nt: TGCGCCAGCAGCGCCCAGGGGGCTTCCTACAATGAGCAGTTCTTC; cdr3_aa: CASSAQGASYNEQFF
clone_size: .; cdr3_length: 14; v_call: TRBV2; d_call: .; j_call: TRBJ1-5; cdr3_nt: TGTGCCAGCAGTAGGGAGGAAAATAATCAGCCCCAGAATTTT; cdr3_aa: CASSREENNQPQNF